This T cell receptor (beta chain) was retrieved from a study of T cell changes during pregnancy in multiple sclerosis. This CDR3 comprises 18 residues. Trimming took 6 bases from V and 0 from J, leaving 18 bases between them. Germline assignment: CDR1 MDHEN and CDR2 SYDVKM. Method: immunoSEQ multiplex PCR; TCRdb's copy keeps in-frame clones and lacks some. The sample has over 50,000 clones; 87% are singletons. What was sequenced was peripheral blood from another person, used as feeder cells. J is TRBJ1-6 and V is TRBV28; D unclear. The TCR was taken from a human donor whose cells served as feeder cells for cultures in a pregnancy study. As DNA, the CDR3 is TGTGCCAGCAGGAATCCTACAGCCTATAGCTCCTATAATTCACCCCTCCACTTT. Translation: CASRNPTAYSSYNSPLHF. The full variable domain, its missing parts supplied by reference TRBV28 and TRBJ1-6, is DVKVTQSSRYLVKRTGEKVFLECVQDMDHENMFWYRQDPGLGLRLIYFSYDVKMKEKGDIPEGYSVSREKKERFSLILESASTNQTSMYLCASRNPTAYSSYNSPLHFGNGTRLTVT.